The T cell receptor (beta chain) under discussion was sequenced for a study of shared clonotypes between healthy human individuals. The authors split each subset's genomic DNA evenly across several immunoSEQ plates. TCRdb's table, derived via immunoSEQ multiplex PCR, lists solely in-frame clones and lacks some. The sample includes some 2,500,000 clones, 90% to 95% of them seen just once. Study-level points and caveats: Sequencing depth was a factor that was expected to affect clonotype sharing among donors. Several donors showed sharing of roughly 5% of naive CD4 clonotypes. Generally, naive subsets (rather than memory subsets) showed larger estimated richness.

Of note for this clone: Its antigen is still unknown.

Sample: naive CD4+ T cells from PBMCs. Subset described: CD45RA+ positively selected. This clonotype was sampled from a man aged 18 to 29 in good health. Some clones in this sample may be carry-over from other donors' samples.

The CDR3 sequence is CASRDSGDNEKLFF. The CDR3 nucleotides read TGCGCCAGCAGAGACTCGGGGGATAATGAAAAACTGTTTTTT. This sequence joins TRBV5-1 and TRBJ1-4; D is perhaps TRBD1 (5 bases). CDR3 length: 14 amino acids. The germline V and J ends were trimmed by 5 bases and 4 bases, with 12 bases remaining between them. Per germline, CDR1 SGHRS and CDR2 YFSETQ.